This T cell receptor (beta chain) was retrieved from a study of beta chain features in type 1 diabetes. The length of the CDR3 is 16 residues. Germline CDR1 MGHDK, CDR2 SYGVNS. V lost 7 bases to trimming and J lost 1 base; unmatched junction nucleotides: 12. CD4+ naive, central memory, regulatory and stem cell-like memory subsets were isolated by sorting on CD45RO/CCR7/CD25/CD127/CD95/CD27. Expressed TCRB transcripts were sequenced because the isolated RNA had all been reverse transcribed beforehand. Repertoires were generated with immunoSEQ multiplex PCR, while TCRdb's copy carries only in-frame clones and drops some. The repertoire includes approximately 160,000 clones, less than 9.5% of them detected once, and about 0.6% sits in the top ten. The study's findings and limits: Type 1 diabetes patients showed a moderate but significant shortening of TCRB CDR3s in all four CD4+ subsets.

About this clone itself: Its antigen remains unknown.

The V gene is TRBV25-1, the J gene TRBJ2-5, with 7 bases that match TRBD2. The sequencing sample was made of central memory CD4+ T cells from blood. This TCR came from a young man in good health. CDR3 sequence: CASTERASGAQETQYF. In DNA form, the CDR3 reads TGTGCCAGCACCGAGAGGGCTAGCGGAGCCCAAGAGACCCAGTACTTC.